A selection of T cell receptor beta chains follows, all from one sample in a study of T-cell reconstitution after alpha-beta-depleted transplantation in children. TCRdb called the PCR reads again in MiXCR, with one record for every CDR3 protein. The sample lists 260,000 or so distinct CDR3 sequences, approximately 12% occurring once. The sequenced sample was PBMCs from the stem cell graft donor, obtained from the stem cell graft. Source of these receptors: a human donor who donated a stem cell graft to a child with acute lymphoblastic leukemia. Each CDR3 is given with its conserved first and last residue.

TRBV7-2	CASSFQGDHNEQFF
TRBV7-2	CASSLAASGSTDTQYF
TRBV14	CASSPPDHTAGNFYTGELFF
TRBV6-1	CASSERGRQGDYGYTF
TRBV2	CASSQTRRQLQETQYF
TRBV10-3	CAISDPPETGEGVLTF
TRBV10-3	CAISESGTGAKTQYF
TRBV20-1	CSAVRPRQTNYGYTF
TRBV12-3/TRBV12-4	CASSFENRPSNEQFF
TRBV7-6	CASSIRGSTDTQYF
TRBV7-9	CASSQGPLNIQYF
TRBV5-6	CASSSASGRLNEQFF
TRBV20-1	CSARSYRGSTEAFF
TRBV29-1	CSVDLRSETQYF
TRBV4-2	CASSQDRTAGAFF
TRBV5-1	CASSLAGGGNTDTQYF
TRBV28	CASSARGQSPYEQYF
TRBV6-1	CASSVAGGNGGPSTDTQYF
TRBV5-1	CASSWDRGTEAFF
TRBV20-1	CSARDSARGETQYF
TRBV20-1	CSAKKAGTRYEQYF
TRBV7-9	CASSSDRGLAEETQYF
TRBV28	CASSFRRVGEQYF
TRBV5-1	CASSQGAGAKNIQYF
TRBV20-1	CSASVLGIVTTPRDEKLFF
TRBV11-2	CASSFGLTNTEAFF
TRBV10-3	CAISEPRGGKETQYF
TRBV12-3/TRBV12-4	CASSLISGQYEQYF
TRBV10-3	CAITTTGISNQPQHF
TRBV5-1	CASSFGGRTADTQYF
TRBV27	CASSLVAGTEQFF
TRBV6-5	CASSLPRGYNEQFF
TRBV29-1	CSVEPTSGVHNEQFF
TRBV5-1	CASSLTGRVNTEAFF
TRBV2	CASRPRDADTQYF
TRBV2	CASSVRQGDGYTF
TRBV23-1	CASSHIGDGNSYEQYF
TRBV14	CASSKLLWGGYTF
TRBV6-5	CASRLTGEAGYTF
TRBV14	CASSQDRWTGFEKLFF
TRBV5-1	CASSSQDSLSYEQYF
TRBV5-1	CASSLPGVGNTIYF
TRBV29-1	CSVWGFGGRRYEQYF
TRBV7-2	CASSLEGLREQYF
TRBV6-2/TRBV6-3	CASSWEETQYF
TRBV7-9	CASSRPPSQGQYF
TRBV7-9	CASSPPGQGTDSYEQYF
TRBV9	CASSQGRPGELFF
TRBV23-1	CASSQGTRGQLYNEQFF
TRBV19	CASSQNRGNEQFF
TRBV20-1	CSASQALGLGTEAFF
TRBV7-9	CASRITGKPDTQYF
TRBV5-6	CASSLYGEVLSPLHF
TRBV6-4	CARSPGGLAGGLFHEQYF
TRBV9	CASSVSPQGNEQFF
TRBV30	CAADSQGTDTQYF
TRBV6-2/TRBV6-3	CASSYSYLDNQETQYF